The subject of this entry is one T cell receptor (beta chain). What it binds is unknown. This entry belongs to a study of cytotoxic CD8 clonotypes in ibrutinib-treated CLL. Across the whole study: Partial responders around 24, complete 2; about 12 progressed and approximately 15 stayed in remission by median roughly 73 months.

The CDR3 contains 19 residues. J was trimmed by 4 bases and V by 5 bases; bases with no gene match: 22. Germline CDR1 SGHKS, CDR2 YYEKEE (reference sequence). This table comes from immunoSEQ multiplex PCR, and its TCRdb copy is limited to in-frame clones, with some not included. The sample lists 250,000 to 350,000 clones, 60% to 80% occurring once. Points from the study as a whole: Public clonotypes, rarely seen, contracted or held steady on treatment. Lymph node repertoires were not studied, and sampling times were unmatched.

This TCR derives from a human donor with chronic lymphocytic leukemia. Here the sequenced sample was PBMCs, taken at disease progression, from a patient treated with ibrutinib. This rearrangement joins TRBV5-5 to TRBJ2-7; 9 nucleotides align to TRBD1. This CDR3 reads CASSFRTGVTSHPLYEQYF. The CDR3, as DNA: TGTGCCAGCAGTTTTAGGACAGGGGTAACGTCCCACCCGCTTTACGAGCAGTACTTC. Combining the CDR3 with reference TRBV5-5 and TRBJ2-7 gives the whole variable domain DAGVTQSPTHLIKTRGQQVTLRCSPISGHKSVSWYQQVLGQGPQFIFQYYEKEERGRGNFPDRFSARQFPNYSSELNVNALLLGDSALYLCASSFRTGVTSHPLYEQYFGPGTRLTVT.